The 17 T cell receptor beta chains below were found in one sample sequenced in a study of blood T cells in healthy people across ages. With a J-beta primer mix and a sample-barcoded 5' primer, a second PCR ran about 7 to 12 cycles. One entry per CDR3 protein results from TCRdb running MiXCR on the 5' RACE reads. The sample lists about 1.8 million distinct CDR3 sequences, 49% occurring once. The sequencing sample was made of blood. The receptors shown here come from a woman aged 40 to 50 in good health.

There are a few counts of this clonotype. The genes are TRBV7-8 and TRBJ2-3; the match to TRBD1 covers 12 bases. Losses at the gene ends were 5 bases for V and 4 bases for J; bases not matched to a gene: 7. The CDR3 covers 16 residues. Germline-derived CDR1 and CDR2 are SGHVS and FQNEAQ. The CDR3 here is CASSPRDRGPPDTQYF. The CDR3 coding sequence is TGTGCCAGCAGCCCCCGGGACAGGGGGCCCCCAGATACGCAGTATTTT.

V gene TRBV9 combines with J gene TRBJ1-6, with TRBD1 matching over 7 bases. The V gene end was trimmed by 2 bases and the J gene end by 8 bases; junction bases not matched to a gene: 10. Germline lookup yields CDR1 SGDLS and CDR2 YYNGEE. There are 16 residues in the CDR3. The CDR3 sequence is CASSVSRTGSDSPLHF. The CDR3 bases are TGTGCCAGCAGCGTCTCAAGGACAGGATCTGATTCACCCCTCCACTTT.

The chain uses TRBV4-3 and TRBJ1-4; TRBD1 matches at 8 bases. Germline V gene sequence: CDR1 LGHNA, CDR2 YSLEER. With V trimmed by 4 bases and J by 7 bases, 8 bases remained unmatched. This CDR3 has 15 amino acids. CDR3: CASSLGQGGGEKLFF. The CDR3 bases are TGCGCCAGCAGCCTAGGACAGGGAGGTGGTGAAAAACTGTTTTTT.

The chain carries TRBV27 and TRBJ1-5, with D possibly matching TRBD1 (5 bases). The V end was cut by 2 bases, the J end by 5 bases, with 10 bases between. The germline V gene encodes CDR1 MNHEY and CDR2 SMNVEV (reference sequence). CDR3 size: 14 residues. CDR3 protein: CASSLRGSHQPQHF. The CDR3 bases are TGTGCCAGCAGTTTACGGGGGAGTCATCAGCCCCAGCATTTT.

This clonotype showed up many times. One junction end does not reproduce the germline sequence, and a read error may be involved. The V gene is TRBV4-1, the J gene TRBJ2-1; D possibly corresponds to TRBD1 (5 bases). CDR3 length equals 11 residues. In germline, CDR1 is MGHRA, CDR2 YSYEKL. The CDR3 DNA reads as TGTGCCAGCAGTCAGGGCCGCGAGCAGTTCTTC. Translation: CASSQGREQFF.

The V call is TRBV15, the J call TRBJ1-1; D gene unclear. The CDR3 runs to 14 residues. Trimming took 3 bases from V and 3 from J, leaving 11 bases between them. The germline gives CDR1 LNHNV, CDR2 YYDKDF (reference sequence). The CDR3 loop reads CATSSLGGHTEAFF. Written as DNA, the CDR3 is TGTGCCACCAGCAGTCTCGGTGGGCACACTGAAGCTTTCTTT.

The V and J genes are TRBV15 and TRBJ2-5; 7 bases are a match to TRBD1. Per germline, CDR1 LNHNV and CDR2 YYDKDF (reference sequence). There are 17 residues in the CDR3. V lost 0 bases, J lost 4 bases, and 11 bases stayed unmatched. The CDR3 loop is CATSRDFGQEARETQYF. The CDR3 coding sequence is TGTGCCACCAGCAGAGATTTCGGACAGGAGGCAAGAGAGACCCAGTACTTC.

The V gene is TRBV6-1, the J gene TRBJ1-4; TRBD1 is a possible D gene (5 bases). Trimming took off 1 base at V and 5 bases at J, with 8 bases between the two ends. The germline V gene has CDR1 MNHNS and CDR2 SASEGT. This CDR3 comprises 14 residues. The CDR3 coding sequence is TGTGCCAGCAGTGAAGTTGCAGGGAATGAAAAACTGTTTTTT. Its translation is CASSEVAGNEKLFF.

The chain employs TRBV10-3 and TRBJ2-1; D tentatively reads TRBD1 or TRBD2 (5 bases each). The CDR3 loop spans 13 amino acids. Germline CDR1 reads ENHRY; CDR2 reads SYGVKD. With 2 bases removed from V and 5 bases from J, the gap between germline ends came to 7 bases. The DNA of the CDR3 is TGTGCCATCAGTGAGCGAGGGGACAATGAGCAGTTCTTC. It is translated as CAISERGDNEQFF.

The sample holds a few counts of this clonotype. The chain is built from TRBV27 and TRBJ2-7; D is uncertain. The CDR3 extends over 12 amino acids. Germline V gene sequence: CDR1 MNHEY, CDR2 SMNVEV (reference sequence). Trimming left V 3 bases short and J 3 bases short, with 6 bases between. In nucleotides, the CDR3 is TGTGCCAGCAGTTTCCCCCTCTACGAGCAGTACTTC. This encodes CASSFPLYEQYF.

The rearrangement uses TRBV27 and TRBJ2-7, with D tentatively TRBD1 or TRBD2 (5 bases each). V was trimmed by 4 bases and J by 2 bases, leaving 12 bases between them. The CDR3 is 14 residues long. Germline V CDR1 and CDR2: MNHEY, SMNVEV (reference sequence). CDR3 loop: CASSYYGTPYEQYF. The CDR3 nucleotides are TGTGCCAGCAGTTATTACGGGACCCCCTACGAGCAGTACTTC.

In the case of this clonotype: The junction departs from the called germline gene at one end, perhaps through a read error. This rearrangement joins TRBV18 to TRBJ1-2, with D unclear. Germline V gene lookup returns CDR1 KGHSH and CDR2 LQKENI. This CDR3 is built from 12 residues. The CDR3 DNA is TGTGCCAGCGCACCCGCGAGTGAGGGCTACACCTTC. Amino acids: CASAPASEGYTF.

A remark on this clonotype: Germline and junction disagree at one end, which may indicate a read error. J is TRBJ2-1 and V is TRBV27, with 7 bases that match TRBD1. Germline V gene lookup returns CDR1 MNHEY and CDR2 SMNVEV (reference sequence). There are 14 residues in the CDR3. The DNA for the CDR3 is TGTGCCAGCGGGACAGACGGCTCCTACAATGAGCGGTTCTTC. Protein: CASGTDGSYNERFF.

The chain employs TRBV7-9 and TRBJ1-2; TRBD1 aligns across 9 bases. The germline gives CDR1 SEHNR, CDR2 FQNEAQ (reference sequence). V was pared by 5 bases and J by 0 bases, with 4 bases of the junction left unmatched. This CDR3 is 15 amino acids long. In nucleotides, the CDR3 is TGTGCCAGCAGCCGGGACAGGGATTCTAACTATGGCTACACCTTC. Protein product: CASSRDRDSNYGYTF.

The rearrangement links TRBV3-1 to TRBJ2-5; 9 nucleotides agree with TRBD2. The V segment lost 3 bases and the J segment 5 bases; nucleotides outside the gene matches: 10. Germline-derived CDR1 and CDR2 are LGHDT and YNNKEL (reference sequence). The CDR3 runs 16 residues. Here the CDR3 DNA reads TGTGCCAGCAGCCAGGTAGCGGGGGTTCGAGGGGAGACCCAGTACTTC. It yields the protein CASSQVAGVRGETQYF.

V usage is TRBV7-9 and J usage is TRBJ2-5; D is perhaps TRBD1 (5 bases). Germline CDR1 is SEHNR and CDR2 is FQNEAQ (reference sequence). Trimming cost V 5 bases and J 2 bases, with 12 bases left between them. This CDR3 region has 14 residues. The CDR3 sequence is CASSRVQVQETQYF. CDR3 DNA: TGTGCCAGCAGCCGTGTACAGGTACAAGAGACCCAGTACTTC.

The genes are TRBV13 and TRBJ2-5; TRBD2 agrees at 8 bases. CDR1 PRHDT and CDR2 FYEKMQ come from the germline V gene (reference sequence). The CDR3 spans 13 residues. Unmatched junction bases numbered 10, after V lost 5 bases and J lost 11 bases. The chain's CDR3 is CASSPTSGNEQYF. The CDR3 bases are TGTGCCAGCAGCCCAACTAGCGGCAATGAGCAGTACTTC. The full variable domain, in which reference TRBV13 and TRBJ2-5 provide the parts outside the CDR3, is AAGVIQSPRHLIKEKRETATLKCYPIPRHDTVYWYQQGPGQDPQFLISFYEKMQSDKGSIPDRFSAQQFSDYHSELNMSSLELGDSALYFCASSPTSGNEQYFGPGTRLLVL.